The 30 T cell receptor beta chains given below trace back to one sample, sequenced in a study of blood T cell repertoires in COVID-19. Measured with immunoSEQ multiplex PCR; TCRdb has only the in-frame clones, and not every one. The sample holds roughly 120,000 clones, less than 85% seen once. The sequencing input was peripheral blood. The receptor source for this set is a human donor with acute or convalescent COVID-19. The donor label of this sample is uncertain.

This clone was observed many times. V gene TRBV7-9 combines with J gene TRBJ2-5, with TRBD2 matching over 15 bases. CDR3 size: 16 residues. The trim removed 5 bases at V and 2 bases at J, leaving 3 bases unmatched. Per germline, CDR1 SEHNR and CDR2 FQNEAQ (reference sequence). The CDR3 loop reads CASSRTSGGGQETQYF. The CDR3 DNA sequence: TGTGCCAGCAGCCGGACTAGCGGGGGGGGTCAAGAGACCCAGTACTTC.

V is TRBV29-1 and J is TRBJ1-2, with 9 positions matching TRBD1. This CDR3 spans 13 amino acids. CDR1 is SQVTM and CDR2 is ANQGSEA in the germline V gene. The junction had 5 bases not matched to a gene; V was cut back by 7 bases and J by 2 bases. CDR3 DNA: TGCAGCGCCCGGACAGGGGAAAACTATGGCTACACCTTC. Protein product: CSARTGENYGYTF.

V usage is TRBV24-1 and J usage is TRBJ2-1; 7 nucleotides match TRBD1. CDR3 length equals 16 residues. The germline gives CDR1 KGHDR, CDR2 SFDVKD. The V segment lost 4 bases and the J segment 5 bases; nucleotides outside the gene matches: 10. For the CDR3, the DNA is TGTGCCACCAGTGACCATCCCCCGGGACAGAACAATGAGCAGTTCTTC. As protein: CATSDHPPGQNNEQFF.

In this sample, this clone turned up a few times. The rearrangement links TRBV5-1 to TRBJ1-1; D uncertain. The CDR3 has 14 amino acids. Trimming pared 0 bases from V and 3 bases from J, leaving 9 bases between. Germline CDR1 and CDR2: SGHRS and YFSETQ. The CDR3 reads CASSLEAGYTEAFF. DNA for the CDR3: TGCGCCAGCAGCTTGGAGGCGGGGTACACTGAAGCTTTCTTT.

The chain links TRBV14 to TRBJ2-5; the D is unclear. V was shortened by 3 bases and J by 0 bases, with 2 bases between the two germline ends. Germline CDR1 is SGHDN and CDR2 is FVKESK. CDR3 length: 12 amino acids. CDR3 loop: CASSHYQETQYF. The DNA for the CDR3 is TGTGCCAGCAGCCACTACCAAGAGACCCAGTACTTC.

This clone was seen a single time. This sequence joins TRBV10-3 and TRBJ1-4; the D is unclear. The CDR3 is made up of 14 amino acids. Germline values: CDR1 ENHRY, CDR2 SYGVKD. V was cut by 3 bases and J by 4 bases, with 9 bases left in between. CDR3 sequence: CAISDGGNNEKLFF. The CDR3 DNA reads TGTGCCATCAGTGATGGAGGAAATAATGAAAAACTGTTTTTT.

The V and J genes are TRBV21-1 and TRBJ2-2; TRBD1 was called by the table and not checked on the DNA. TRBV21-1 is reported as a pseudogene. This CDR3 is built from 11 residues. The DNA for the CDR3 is TGTCAGGACAGGGGGAACGGGGAGCTGTTTTTT. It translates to CQDRGNGELFF.

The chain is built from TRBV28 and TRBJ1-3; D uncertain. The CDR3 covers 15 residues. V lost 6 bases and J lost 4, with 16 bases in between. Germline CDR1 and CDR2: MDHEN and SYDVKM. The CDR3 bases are TGTGCCAGCAGCAATACTATGACTGGGGGAAACACCATATATTTT. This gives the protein CASSNTMTGGNTIYF.

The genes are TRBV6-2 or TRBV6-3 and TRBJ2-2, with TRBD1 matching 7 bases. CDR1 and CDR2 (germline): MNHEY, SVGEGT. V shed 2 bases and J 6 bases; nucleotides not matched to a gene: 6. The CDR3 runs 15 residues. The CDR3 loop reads CASSYDPGGSGELFF. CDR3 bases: TGTGCCAGCAGTTACGACCCAGGGGGTTCCGGGGAGCTGTTTTTT.

The CDR3 region is CASSPGTGAQYF. The CDR3 nucleotides are TGTGCCAGCAGCCCCGGGACAGGGGCGCAGTATTTT. V usage is TRBV28 and J usage is TRBJ2-3, with 10 bases matching TRBD1. Germline V lookup: CDR1 MDHEN, CDR2 SYDVKM. The CDR3 runs to 12 residues. The V gene end was trimmed by 6 bases and the J gene end by 10 bases; junction bases not matched to a gene: 4.

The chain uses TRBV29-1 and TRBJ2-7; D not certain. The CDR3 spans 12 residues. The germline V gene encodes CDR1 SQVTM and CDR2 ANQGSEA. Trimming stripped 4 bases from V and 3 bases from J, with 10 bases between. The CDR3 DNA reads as TGCAGCGTTGGCCCCGAGAGCTACGAGCAGTACTTC. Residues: CSVGPESYEQYF.

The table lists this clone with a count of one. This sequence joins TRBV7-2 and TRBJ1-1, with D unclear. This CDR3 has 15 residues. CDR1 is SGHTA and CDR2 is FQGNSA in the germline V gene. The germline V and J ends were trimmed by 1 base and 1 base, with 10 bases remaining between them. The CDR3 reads CASSLVESGNTEAFF. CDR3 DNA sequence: TGTGCCAGCAGCTTAGTGGAAAGCGGGAACACTGAAGCTTTCTTT.

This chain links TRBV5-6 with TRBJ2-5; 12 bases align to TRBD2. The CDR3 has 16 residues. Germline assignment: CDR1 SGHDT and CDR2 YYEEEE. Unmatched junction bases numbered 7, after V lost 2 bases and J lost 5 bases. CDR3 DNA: TGTGCCAGCAGCTTCCTGGGACTAGCGGGTTGGGAGACCCAGTACTTC. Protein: CASSFLGLAGWETQYF. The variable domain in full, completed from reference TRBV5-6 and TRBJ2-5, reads DAGVTQSPTHLIKTRGQQVTLRCSPKSGHDTVSWYQQALGQGPQFIFQYYEEEERQRGNFPDRFSGHQFPNYSSELNVNALLLGDSALYLCASSFLGLAGWETQYFGPGTRLLVL.

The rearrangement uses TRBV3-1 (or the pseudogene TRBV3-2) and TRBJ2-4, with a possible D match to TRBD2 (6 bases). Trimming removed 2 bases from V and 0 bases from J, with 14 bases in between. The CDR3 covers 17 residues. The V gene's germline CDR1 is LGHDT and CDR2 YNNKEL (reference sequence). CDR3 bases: TGTGCCAGCAGCCAAAGCCTAGCGCTCCTAGCCAAAAACATTCAGTACTTC. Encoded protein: CASSQSLALLAKNIQYF.

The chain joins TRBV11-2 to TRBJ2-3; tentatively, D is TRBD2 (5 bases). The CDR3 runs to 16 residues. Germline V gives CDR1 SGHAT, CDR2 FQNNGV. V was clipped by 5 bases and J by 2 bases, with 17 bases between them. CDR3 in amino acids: CASSPTVGGSTDTQYF. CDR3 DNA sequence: TGTGCCAGCAGCCCGACGGTGGGCGGGTCCACAGATACGCAGTATTTT.

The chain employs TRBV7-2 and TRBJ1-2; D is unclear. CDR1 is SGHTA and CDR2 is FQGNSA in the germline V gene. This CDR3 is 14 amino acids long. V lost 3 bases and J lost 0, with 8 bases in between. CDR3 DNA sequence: TGTGCCAGCAGCTTCACGAGGACTAACTATGGCTACACCTTC. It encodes CASSFTRTNYGYTF.

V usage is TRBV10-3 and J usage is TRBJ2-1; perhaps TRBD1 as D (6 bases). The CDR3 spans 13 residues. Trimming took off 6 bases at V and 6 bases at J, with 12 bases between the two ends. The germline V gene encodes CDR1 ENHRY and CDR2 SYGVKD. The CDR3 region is CAIRGAGINEQFF. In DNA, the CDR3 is TGTGCCATCAGGGGGGCAGGGATCAATGAGCAGTTCTTC.

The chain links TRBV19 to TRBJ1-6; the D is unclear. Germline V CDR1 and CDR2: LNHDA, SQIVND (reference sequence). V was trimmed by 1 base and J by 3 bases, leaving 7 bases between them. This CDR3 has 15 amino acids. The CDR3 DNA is TGTGCCAGTAGTATAGGCGAGTACTATAATTCACCCCTCCACTTT. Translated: CASSIGEYYNSPLHF. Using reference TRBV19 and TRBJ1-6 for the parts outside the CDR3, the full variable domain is DGGITQSPKYLFRKEGQNVTLSCEQNLNHDAMYWYRQDPGQGLRLIYYSQIVNDFQKGDIAEGYSVSREKKESFPLTVTSAQKNPTAFYLCASSIGEYYNSPLHFGNGTRLTVT.

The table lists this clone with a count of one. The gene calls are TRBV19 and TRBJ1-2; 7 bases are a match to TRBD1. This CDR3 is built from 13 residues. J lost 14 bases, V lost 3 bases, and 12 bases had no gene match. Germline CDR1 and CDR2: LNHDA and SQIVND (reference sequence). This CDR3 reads CASSMLSVGTATF. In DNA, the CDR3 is TGTGCCAGTAGTATGTTGAGTGTGGGGACAGCTACCTTC.

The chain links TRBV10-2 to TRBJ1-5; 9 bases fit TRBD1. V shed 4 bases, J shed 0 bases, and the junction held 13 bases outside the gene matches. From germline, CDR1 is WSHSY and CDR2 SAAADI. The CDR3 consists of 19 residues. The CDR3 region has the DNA TGCGCCAGCAGTGCGGACAGGGGAGGTTTGAGGGATAGCAATCAGCCCCAGCATTTT. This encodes CASSADRGGLRDSNQPQHF.

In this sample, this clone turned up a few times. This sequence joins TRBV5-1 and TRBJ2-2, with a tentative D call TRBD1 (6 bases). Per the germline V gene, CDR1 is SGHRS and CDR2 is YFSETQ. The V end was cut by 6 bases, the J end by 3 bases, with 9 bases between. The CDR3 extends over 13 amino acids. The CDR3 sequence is CASTRGDTGELFF. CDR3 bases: TGCGCCAGCACCAGGGGTGACACCGGGGAGCTGTTTTTT.

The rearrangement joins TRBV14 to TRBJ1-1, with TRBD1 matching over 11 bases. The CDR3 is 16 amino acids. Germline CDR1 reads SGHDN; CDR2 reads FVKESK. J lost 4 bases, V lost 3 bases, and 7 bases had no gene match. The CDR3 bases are TGTGCCAGCAGCCATTGGACAGGGGGCTTTGGCACTGAAGCTTTCTTT. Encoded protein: CASSHWTGGFGTEAFF.

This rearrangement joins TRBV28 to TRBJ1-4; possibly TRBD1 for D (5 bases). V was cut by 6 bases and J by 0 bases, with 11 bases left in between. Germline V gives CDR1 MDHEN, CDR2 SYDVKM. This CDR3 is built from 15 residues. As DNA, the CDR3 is TGTGCCAGCAGCATAGACAGATCAACTAATGAAAAACTGTTTTTT. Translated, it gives CASSIDRSTNEKLFF.

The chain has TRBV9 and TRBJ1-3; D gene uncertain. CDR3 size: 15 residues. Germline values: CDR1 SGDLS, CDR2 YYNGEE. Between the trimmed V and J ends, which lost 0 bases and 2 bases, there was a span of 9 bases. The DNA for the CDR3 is TGTGCCAGCAGCGTAGTCGGAGGCCCTGGAAACACCATATATTTT. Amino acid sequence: CASSVVGGPGNTIYF.

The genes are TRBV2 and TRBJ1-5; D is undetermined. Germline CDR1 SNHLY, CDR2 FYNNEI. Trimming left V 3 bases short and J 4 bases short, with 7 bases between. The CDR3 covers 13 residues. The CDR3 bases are TGTGCCAGCAGTGACACGAGAAATCAGCCCCAGCATTTT. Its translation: CASSDTRNQPQHF.

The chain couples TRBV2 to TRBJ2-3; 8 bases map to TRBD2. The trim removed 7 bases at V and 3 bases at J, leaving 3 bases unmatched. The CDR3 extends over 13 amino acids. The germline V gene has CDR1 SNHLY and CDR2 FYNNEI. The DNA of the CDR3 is TGTGCCAGCAACCGGGGGGGGACAGATACGCAGTATTTT. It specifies CASNRGGTDTQYF.

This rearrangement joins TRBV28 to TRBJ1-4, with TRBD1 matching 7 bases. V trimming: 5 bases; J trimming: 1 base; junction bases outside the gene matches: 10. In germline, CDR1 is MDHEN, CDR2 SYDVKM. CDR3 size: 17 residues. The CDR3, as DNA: TGTGCCAGCAGTCAAGGGGGCGCGCTTCGAACTAATGAAAAACTGTTTTTT. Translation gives CASSQGGALRTNEKLFF.

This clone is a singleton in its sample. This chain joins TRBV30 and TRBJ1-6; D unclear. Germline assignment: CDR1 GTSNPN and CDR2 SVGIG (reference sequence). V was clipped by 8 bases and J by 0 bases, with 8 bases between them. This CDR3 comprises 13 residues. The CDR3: CAGGISYNSPLHF. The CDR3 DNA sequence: TGTGCCGGCGGCATCTCCTATAATTCACCCCTCCACTTT.

In DNA, the CDR3 is TGTGCCAGCAGTGAACGGACAGGGGGCGGATGGAGACTGAACACCGGGGAGCTGTTTTTT. Translated, it gives CASSERTGGGWRLNTGELFF. J is TRBJ2-2 and V is TRBV6-1; 11 nucleotides agree with TRBD1. Germline CDR1 is MNHNS and CDR2 is SASEGT. This CDR3 is 20 amino acids long. V shed 2 bases and J 1 base; nucleotides not matched to a gene: 12.

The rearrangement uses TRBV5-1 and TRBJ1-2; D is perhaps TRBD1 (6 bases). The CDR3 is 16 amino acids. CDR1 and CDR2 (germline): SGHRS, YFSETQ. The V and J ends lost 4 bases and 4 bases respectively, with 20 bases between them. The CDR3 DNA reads TGCGCCAGCAGCCCCTTCCCCAGGGGACGATCCTATGGCTACACCTTC. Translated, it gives CASSPFPRGRSYGYTF.